A single TCR beta chain is shown here with its context. Data came from immunoSEQ multiplex PCR; TCRdb stores just in-frame clones and leaves some out. The top ten clones hold about 2.7% of a sample with about 84,000 clones, around four fifths of them seen once. The CDR3 loop spans 13 amino acids. V lost 2 bases to trimming and J lost 4 bases, with 8 bases between them. Germline CDR1 is SGHAT and CDR2 is FQNNGV. This entry belongs to a study of OX40 agonist ivuxolimab in advanced cancers. The receptor was isolated from an adult with an advanced solid tumor such as melanoma, head and neck, liver or kidney cancer. This specimen was CD4+ or CD8+ T cells sorted from blood, taken in a trial of the OX40 agonist ivuxolimab. The rearrangement links TRBV11-2 to TRBJ1-1, with unresolved D. Here the CDR3 DNA reads TGTGCCAGCAGCTTACGGCAGATCACTGAAGCTTTCTTT. Translation: CASSLRQITEAFF.